This T cell receptor beta chain is drawn from a study of CXCR3-negative and CXCR3-positive naive CD8 T cells. Findings of the study overall: CXCR3 levels fell partly with cryopreservation; most assays relied on fresh PBMCs.

Looked up from germline, CDR1 is LNHDA and CDR2 is SQIVND (reference sequence). The length of the CDR3 is 15 residues. Via 5' RACE with UMI labels, TRB cDNA libraries were prepared. Following a re-call of the 5' RACE reads, TCRdb has one entry per CDR3 protein and lacks DNA. This sample's table has roughly 8,700 distinct CDR3 sequences. In the case of this clonotype: The antigen is unknown.

Sequencing input: naive CXCR3- CD8+ T cells from blood. The subset denotes: CD45RO-CCR7+CD27+CD95- naive CD8+ T cells lacking CXCR3 (TNR3-). V is TRBV19 and J is TRBJ1-1; TCRdb designates TRBD1, a call that cannot be tested without DNA. The TCR originated in a human donor in good health. Some clones in this sample may be carry-over from other donors' samples. CDR3 amino acids: CASSMGGLSNTEAFF. The full variable domain, its missing parts supplied by reference TRBV19 and TRBJ1-1, is DGGITQSPKYLFRKEGQNVTLSCEQNLNHDAMYWYRQDPGQGLRLIYYSQIVNDFQKGDIAEGYSVSREKKESFPLTVTSAQKNPTAFYLCASSMGGLSNTEAFFGQGTRLTVV.